Listed below are T cell receptor beta chains from one sample, sequenced in a study of blood T cell repertoires in COVID-19. This table comes from immunoSEQ multiplex PCR, and its TCRdb copy is limited to in-frame clones, with some not included. The data hold around 200,000 clones, with roughly 86% observed a single time. Sequenced input: peripheral blood. The origin of the receptors is a man between 35 and 55 years old with active or convalescent COVID-19. The CDR3 runs from the conserved cysteine through the conserved F or W. D genes are given only for firm matches. The size of a clone is reported for some rows only, either as once, few or many, or as a class for expanded clones.

D: TRBD2; J: TRBJ2-1; size: NA; V: TRBV3-1/TRBV3-2; CDR3: CASSQGGRSNEQFF; DNA: TGTGCCAGCAGCCAAGGCGGGAGAAGTAATGAGCAGTTCTTC
D: TRBD1; J: TRBJ1-6; size: NA; V: TRBV3-1/TRBV3-2; CDR3: CASSQGTGDSPLHF; DNA: TGTGCCAGCAGCCAAGGGACAGGCGATTCACCCCTCCACTTT
D: NA; J: TRBJ1-2; size: NA; V: TRBV7-9; CDR3: CASSLEHYGYTF; DNA: TGTGCCAGCAGCTTGGAGCACTATGGCTACACCTTC
D: NA; J: TRBJ1-2; size: few; V: TRBV19; CDR3: CASSEAAGGYTF; DNA: TGTGCCAGCTCAGAGGCTGCGGGAGGCTACACCTTC
D: NA; J: TRBJ2-1; size: NA; V: TRBV5-6; CDR3: CASSSGGNSYNEQFF; DNA: TGTGCCAGCAGCTCCGGGGGTAACTCCTACAATGAGCAGTTCTTC
D: NA; J: TRBJ1-2; size: NA; V: TRBV6-5; CDR3: CASRPDPGGNYGYTF; DNA: TGTGCCAGCAGACCCGACCCGGGGGGAAACTATGGCTACACCTTC
D: NA; J: TRBJ2-4; size: NA; V: TRBV5-6; CDR3: CASSLTGKVKNIQYF; DNA: TGTGCCAGCAGCTTGACAGGGAAGGTCAAAAACATTCAGTACTTC
D: NA; J: TRBJ1-2; size: NA; V: TRBV28; CDR3: CASSFDSKSGYTF; DNA: TGTGCCAGCAGTTTTGACAGTAAGTCTGGCTACACCTTC
D: NA; J: TRBJ2-3; size: once; V: TRBV5-1; CDR3: CASSLDDSRTDTQYF; DNA: TGCGCCAGCAGCTTGGATGACAGCCGCACAGATACGCAGTATTTT
D: NA; J: TRBJ1-2; size: NA; V: TRBV18; CDR3: CASSPPVARANYGYTF; DNA: TGTGCCAGCTCACCACCGGTGGCCAGGGCTAACTATGGCTACACCTTC
D: TRBD1; J: TRBJ1-2; size: NA; V: TRBV25-1; CDR3: CASSEFGTGKGYTF; DNA: TGTGCCAGCAGTGAATTCGGGACAGGGAAAGGCTACACCTTC
D: NA; J: TRBJ2-5; size: NA; V: TRBV6-5; CDR3: CASTPRVQETQYF; DNA: TGTGCCAGCACACCCAGGGTTCAAGAGACCCAGTACTTC
D: NA; J: TRBJ1-4; size: NA; V: TRBV2; CDR3: CASGRGTPVNEKLFF; DNA: TGTGCCAGCGGAAGGGGGACCCCGGTTAATGAAAAACTGTTTTTT
D: NA; J: TRBJ2-1; size: NA; V: TRBV9; CDR3: CASSVWDMPLNEQFF; DNA: TGTGCCAGCAGCGTCTGGGACATGCCCCTCAATGAGCAGTTCTTC
D: NA; J: TRBJ2-7; size: NA; V: TRBV7-9; CDR3: CASSLGFTGTSYEQYF; DNA: TGTGCCAGCAGCTTAGGATTTACAGGAACCTCCTACGAGCAGTACTTC
D: NA; J: TRBJ1-4; size: NA; V: TRBV7-9; CDR3: CASGGEISNEKLFF; DNA: TGTGCCAGCGGAGGGGAGATATCTAATGAAAAACTGTTTTTT
D: NA; J: TRBJ1-5; size: NA; V: TRBV5-1; CDR3: CASSLGPDQPQHF; DNA: TGCGCCAGCAGCTTGGGGCCCGATCAGCCCCAGCATTTT
D: TRBD2; J: TRBJ2-1; size: NA; V: TRBV7-9; CDR3: CASSNKTGLAGGYNEQFF; DNA: TGTGCCAGCAGTAACAAAACTGGACTAGCGGGGGGTTACAATGAGCAGTTCTTC
D: NA; J: TRBJ2-3; size: once; V: TRBV30; CDR3: CAWSVPSITGTGTDTQYF; DNA: TGTGCCTGGAGTGTACCATCAATCACCGGGACTGGCACAGATACGCAGTATTTT
D: NA; J: TRBJ2-1; size: NA; V: TRBV5-4; CDR3: CASSLGAGLNEQFF; DNA: TGTGCCAGCAGCTTGGGAGCGGGCTTAAATGAGCAGTTCTTC
D: TRBD1; J: TRBJ2-3; size: NA; V: TRBV7-9; CDR3: CASSSGTGETDTQYF; DNA: TGTGCCAGCAGCTCCGGGACAGGGGAAACAGATACGCAGTATTTT
D: NA; J: TRBJ1-1; size: NA; V: TRBV7-2; CDR3: CASSPLRNTEAFF; DNA: TGTGCCAGCAGCCCCCTCAGGAACACTGAAGCTTTCTTT
D: NA; J: TRBJ2-5; size: NA; V: TRBV7-2; CDR3: CASSKRVDEETQYF; DNA: TGTGCCAGCAGCAAGAGGGTGGACGAAGAGACCCAGTACTTC
D: TRBD2; J: TRBJ2-1; size: NA; V: TRBV5-5; CDR3: CASSSRKGTSYNEQFF; DNA: TGTGCCAGCAGCTCCCGAAAGGGGACTAGTTACAATGAGCAGTTCTTC
D: TRBD1; J: TRBJ2-3; size: NA; V: TRBV6-6; CDR3: CASSHNRDRGTDTQYF; DNA: TGTGCCAGCAGCCACAACCGGGACAGGGGTACAGATACGCAGTATTTT
D: NA; J: TRBJ1-5; size: NA; V: TRBV19; CDR3: CASTTVMGNQPQHF; DNA: TGTGCCAGTACGACAGTGATGGGCAATCAGCCCCAGCATTTT
D: NA; J: TRBJ1-4; size: once; V: TRBV5-4; CDR3: CASSLDPGVSEKLFF; DNA: TGTGCCAGCAGCCTAGATCCAGGGGTATCGGAAAAACTGTTTTTT
D: NA; J: TRBJ1-2; size: few; V: TRBV29-1; CDR3: CSAGDRSANYGYTF; DNA: TGCAGCGCCGGCGACAGGTCCGCTAACTATGGCTACACCTTC
D: NA; J: TRBJ2-5; size: NA; V: TRBV28; CDR3: CASRSPGGGGETQYF; DNA: TGTGCCAGCAGGAGCCCTGGGGGAGGAGGGGAGACCCAGTACTTC
D: NA; J: TRBJ1-2; size: NA; V: TRBV15; CDR3: CATSRRQSVANYGYTF; DNA: TGTGCCACCAGCAGAAGACAGAGCGTAGCTAACTATGGCTACACCTTC
D: NA; J: TRBJ2-1; size: NA; V: TRBV28; CDR3: CASSLEKTEQFF; DNA: TGTGCCAGCAGTTTGGAGAAAACTGAGCAGTTCTTC
D: NA; J: TRBJ1-2; size: NA; V: TRBV29-1; CDR3: CSVVPDFSNYGYTF; DNA: TGCAGCGTTGTCCCCGACTTCTCTAACTATGGCTACACCTTC
D: TRBD1; J: TRBJ2-7; size: once; V: TRBV4-1; CDR3: CASSQDGTADYEQYF; DNA: TGCGCCAGCAGCCAAGACGGGACAGCGGACTACGAGCAGTACTTC
D: NA; J: TRBJ1-5; size: NA; V: TRBV9; CDR3: CASSVGGQAQPQHF; DNA: TGTGCCAGCAGCGTAGGGGGGCAAGCCCAGCCCCAGCATTTT
D: NA; J: TRBJ2-3; size: NA; V: TRBV11-2; CDR3: CASSKKLAGASSTDTQYF; DNA: TGTGCCAGCAGCAAAAAACTGGCGGGGGCCTCTAGCACAGATACGCAGTATTTT
D: NA; J: TRBJ1-6; size: NA; V: TRBV11-1; CDR3: CASRLGGYLGNSPLHF; DNA: TGTGCCAGCAGACTCGGCGGTTATCTCGGGAATTCACCCCTCCACTTT
D: TRBD1; J: TRBJ1-4; size: few; V: TRBV6-5; CDR3: CASKFGTASEKLFF; DNA: TGTGCCAGCAAATTCGGGACAGCCTCTGAAAAACTGTTTTTT
D: TRBD2; J: TRBJ2-1; size: NA; V: TRBV7-6; CDR3: CASSLAHGGTDEQFF; DNA: TGTGCCAGCAGCTTAGCGCACGGGGGGACTGATGAGCAGTTCTTC
D: NA; J: TRBJ2-5; size: NA; V: TRBV2; CDR3: CASKLGSETQYF; DNA: TGTGCCAGCAAGTTGGGCTCAGAGACCCAGTACTTC
D: NA; J: TRBJ2-7; size: NA; V: TRBV28; CDR3: CASRRETTNYEQYF; DNA: TGTGCCAGCAGGAGGGAGACGACTAACTACGAGCAGTACTTC
D: NA; J: TRBJ2-3; size: NA; V: TRBV30; CDR3: CAWSGIGDTQYF; DNA: TGTGCCTGGAGCGGAATCGGGGATACGCAGTATTTT
D: NA; J: TRBJ1-2; size: NA; V: TRBV11-2; CDR3: CASSLGPLSTF; DNA: TGTGCCAGCAGCTTAGGCCCTTTGAGCACCTTC
D: NA; J: TRBJ1-1; size: NA; V: TRBV2; CDR3: CASSFQNTEAFF; DNA: TGTGCCAGCAGTTTCCAGAACACTGAAGCTTTCTTT
D: NA; J: TRBJ1-2; size: NA; V: TRBV3-1/TRBV3-2; CDR3: CASSQVLTNYGYTF; DNA: TGTGCCAGCAGCCAAGTACTGACTAACTATGGCTACACCTTC